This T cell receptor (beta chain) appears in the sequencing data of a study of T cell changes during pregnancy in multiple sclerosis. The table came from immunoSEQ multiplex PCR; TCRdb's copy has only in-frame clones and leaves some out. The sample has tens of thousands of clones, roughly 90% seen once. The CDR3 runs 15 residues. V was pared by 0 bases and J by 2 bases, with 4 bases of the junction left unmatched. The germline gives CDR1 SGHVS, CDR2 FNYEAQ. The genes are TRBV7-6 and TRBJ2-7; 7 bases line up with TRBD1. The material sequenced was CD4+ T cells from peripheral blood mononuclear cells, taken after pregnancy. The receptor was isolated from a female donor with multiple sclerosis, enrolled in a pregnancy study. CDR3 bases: TGTGCCAGCAGCTTAGCCGCGGACAGGCCCTACGAGCAGTACTTC. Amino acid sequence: CASSLAADRPYEQYF.